This TCR beta chain was obtained from a study of control samples from healthy donors and cancer patients. For this clone: Other DNA sequences in this specimen translate into the identical CDR3.

CDR1 and CDR2 (germline): MNHEY, SVGEGT. The CDR3 runs to 11 residues. Between the trimmed V and J ends, which lost 5 bases and 4 bases, there was a span of 3 bases. The method was immunoSEQ multiplex PCR; TCRdb's version includes in-frame clones alone and lacks a portion of them. Among 50,000 or so clones listed, approximately 88% were seen once. What was sequenced was blood. The clonotype comes from a middle-aged man in good health. The chain couples TRBV6-2 or TRBV6-3 to TRBJ2-1; D ambiguous. CDR3 sequence (DNA): TGTGCCAGCAGTAGATACAATGAGCAGTTCTTC. Its protein product is CASSRYNEQFF.